Included here is one T cell receptor (beta chain) sequence, with context. This entry belongs to a study of blood T cell repertoires in COVID-19. Study-level background: Whether acute or convalescent, the COVID-19 samples came from the United States, Italy and Spain. Nucleic acid was either cDNA or gDNA, and it came from T cells, B-cell-depleted T cells, or PBMCs.

CDR1 is SNHLY and CDR2 is FYNNEI in the germline V gene. The CDR3 is 20 amino acids. V was pared by 4 bases and J by 0 bases, with 20 bases of the junction left unmatched. Original handling: From reference gene primer amplification, estimates of nucleated cell counts were derived. TCRdb keeps only in-frame clones here, not all; method: immunoSEQ multiplex PCR. D and trimming come from the DNA, and the V and J calls and clone size come from that table. The data hold some 89,000 clones, with more than 70% observed a single time. The chain has TRBV2 and TRBJ2-5, with 7 bases fitting TRBD2. Sequencing was carried out using peripheral blood. The TCR originated in a man between 45 and 60 years old with acute or convalescent COVID-19. The CDR3 reads CASSVPNNIAGALYQETQYF. The CDR3 coding sequence is TGTGCCAGCAGTGTCCCTAATAACATAGCGGGTGCCCTTTACCAAGAGACCCAGTACTTC.